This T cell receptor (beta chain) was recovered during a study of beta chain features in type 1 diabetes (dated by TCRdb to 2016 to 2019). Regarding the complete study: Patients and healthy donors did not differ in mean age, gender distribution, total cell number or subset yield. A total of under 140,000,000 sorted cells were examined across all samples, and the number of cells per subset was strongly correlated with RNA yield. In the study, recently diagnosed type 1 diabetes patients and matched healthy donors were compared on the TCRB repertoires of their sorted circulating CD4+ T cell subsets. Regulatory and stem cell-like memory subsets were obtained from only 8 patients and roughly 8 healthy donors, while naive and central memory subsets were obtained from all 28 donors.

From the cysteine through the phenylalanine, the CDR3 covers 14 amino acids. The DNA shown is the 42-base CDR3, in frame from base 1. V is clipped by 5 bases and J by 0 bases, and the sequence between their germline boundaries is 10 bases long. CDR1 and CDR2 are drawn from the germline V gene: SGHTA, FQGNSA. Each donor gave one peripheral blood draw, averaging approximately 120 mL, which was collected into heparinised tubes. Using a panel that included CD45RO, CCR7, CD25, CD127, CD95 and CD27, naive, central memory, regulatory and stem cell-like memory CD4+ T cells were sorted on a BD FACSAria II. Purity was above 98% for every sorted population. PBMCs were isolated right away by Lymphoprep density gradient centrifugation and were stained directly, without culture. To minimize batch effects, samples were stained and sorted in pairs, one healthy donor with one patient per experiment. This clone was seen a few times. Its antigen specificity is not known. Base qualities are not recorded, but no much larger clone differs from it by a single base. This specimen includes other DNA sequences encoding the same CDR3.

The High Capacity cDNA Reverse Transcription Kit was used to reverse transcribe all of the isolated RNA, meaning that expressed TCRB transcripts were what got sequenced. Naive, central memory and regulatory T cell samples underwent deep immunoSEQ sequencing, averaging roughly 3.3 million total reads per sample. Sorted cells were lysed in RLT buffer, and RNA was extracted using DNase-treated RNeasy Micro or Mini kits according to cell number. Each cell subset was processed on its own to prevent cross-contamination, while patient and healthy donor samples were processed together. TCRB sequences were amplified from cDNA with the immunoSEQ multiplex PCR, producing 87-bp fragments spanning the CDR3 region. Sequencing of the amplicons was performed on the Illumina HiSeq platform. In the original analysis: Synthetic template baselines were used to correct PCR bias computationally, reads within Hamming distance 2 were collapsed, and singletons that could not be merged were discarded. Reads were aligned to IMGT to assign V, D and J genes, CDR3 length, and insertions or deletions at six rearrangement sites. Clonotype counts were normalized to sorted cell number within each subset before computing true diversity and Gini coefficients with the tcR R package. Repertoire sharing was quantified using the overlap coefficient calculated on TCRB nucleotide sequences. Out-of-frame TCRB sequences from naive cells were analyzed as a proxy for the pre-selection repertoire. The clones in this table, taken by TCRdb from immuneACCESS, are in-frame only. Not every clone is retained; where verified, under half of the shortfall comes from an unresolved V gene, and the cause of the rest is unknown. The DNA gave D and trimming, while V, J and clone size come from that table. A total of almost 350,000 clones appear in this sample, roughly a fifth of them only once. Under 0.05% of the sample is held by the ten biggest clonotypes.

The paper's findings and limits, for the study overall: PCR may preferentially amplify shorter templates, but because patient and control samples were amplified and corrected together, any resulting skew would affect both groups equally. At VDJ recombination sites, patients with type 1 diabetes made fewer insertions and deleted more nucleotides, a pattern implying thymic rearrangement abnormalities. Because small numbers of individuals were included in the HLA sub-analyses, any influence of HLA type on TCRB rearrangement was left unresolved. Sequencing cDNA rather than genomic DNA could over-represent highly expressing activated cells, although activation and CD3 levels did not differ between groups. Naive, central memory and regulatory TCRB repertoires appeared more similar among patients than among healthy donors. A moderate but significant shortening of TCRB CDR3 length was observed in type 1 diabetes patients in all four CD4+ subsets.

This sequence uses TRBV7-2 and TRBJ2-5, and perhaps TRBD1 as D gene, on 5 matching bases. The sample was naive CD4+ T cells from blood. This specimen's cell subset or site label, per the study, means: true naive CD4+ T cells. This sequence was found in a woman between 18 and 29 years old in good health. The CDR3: CASSRQGNQETQYF. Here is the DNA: TGTGCCAGCAGCCGCCAGGGTAACCAAGAGACCCAGTACTTC.